The T cell receptor beta chain described here comes from a study of cytomegalovirus exposure and HLA in healthy donors. The study, taken as a whole, reports: TCR beta V- and J-gene trimming, according to a later analysis, was linked to a missense DCLRE1C variant. Cytomegalovirus status was reportedly diagnosed by the classifier with high specificity and sensitivity.

Worth noting for this clone: Its antigen remains unidentified.

Germline CDR1 and CDR2: MDHEN and SYDVKM. This CDR3 has 15 residues. The V end was cut by 0 bases, the J end by 6 bases, with 14 bases between. The PCR had 60 Vbeta and 13 Jbeta primers. The protocol was immunoSEQ multiplex PCR, while the TCRdb copy is restricted to in-frame clones and leaves out a portion. Here the sample table reports about 150,000 clones. The source material was PBMCs. This chain links TRBV28 with TRBJ1-1, with D perhaps matching TRBD1 (6 bases). This TCR was sampled from a woman aged 50 to 60 in good health and CMV-seronegative. The chain's CDR3 is CASSLWQGNIAEAFF. The CDR3 coding sequence is TGTGCCAGCAGTTTATGGCAGGGGAATATAGCTGAAGCTTTCTTT. The whole variable domain, remainder taken from reference TRBV28 and TRBJ1-1, is DVKVTQSSRYLVKRTGEKVFLECVQDMDHENMFWYRQDPGLGLRLIYFSYDVKMKEKGDIPEGYSVSREKKERFSLILESASTNQTSMYLCASSLWQGNIAEAFFGQGTRLTVV.